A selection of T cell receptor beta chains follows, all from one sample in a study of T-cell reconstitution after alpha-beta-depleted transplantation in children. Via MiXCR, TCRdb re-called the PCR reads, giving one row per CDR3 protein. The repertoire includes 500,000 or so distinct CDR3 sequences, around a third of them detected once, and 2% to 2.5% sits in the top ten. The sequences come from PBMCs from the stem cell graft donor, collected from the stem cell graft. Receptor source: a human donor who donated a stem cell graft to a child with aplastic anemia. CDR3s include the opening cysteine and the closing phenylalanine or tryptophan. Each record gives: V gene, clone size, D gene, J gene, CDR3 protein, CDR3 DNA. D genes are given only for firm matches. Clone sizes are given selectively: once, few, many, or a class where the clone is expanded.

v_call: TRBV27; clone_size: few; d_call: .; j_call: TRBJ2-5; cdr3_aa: CASSLIPDQETQYF; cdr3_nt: TGTGCCAGCAGTTTAATACCTGACCAAGAGACCCAGTACTTC
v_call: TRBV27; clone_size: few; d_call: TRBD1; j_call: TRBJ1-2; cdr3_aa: CASSLSDRGIHGYTF; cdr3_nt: TGTGCCAGCAGTTTATCCGACAGGGGAATTCATGGCTACACCTTC
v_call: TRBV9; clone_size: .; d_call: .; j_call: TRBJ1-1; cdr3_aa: CASRSDGAEAFF; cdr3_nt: TGTGCCAGCAGATCTGACGGTGCTGAAGCTTTCTTT
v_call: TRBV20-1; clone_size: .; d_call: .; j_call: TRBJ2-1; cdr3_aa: CSARGLADDYNEQFF; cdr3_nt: TGCAGTGCCAGGGGTCTAGCGGATGACTACAATGAGCAGTTCTTC
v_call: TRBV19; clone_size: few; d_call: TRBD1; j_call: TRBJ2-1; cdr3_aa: CASSIGTGVNEQFF; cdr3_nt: TGTGCCAGTAGTATCGGGACAGGGGTGAATGAGCAGTTCTTC
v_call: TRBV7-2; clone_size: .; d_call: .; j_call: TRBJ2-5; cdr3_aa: CASSLIGGRGQETQYF; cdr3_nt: TGTGCCAGCAGCTTAATCGGGGGGCGGGGTCAAGAGACCCAGTACTTC
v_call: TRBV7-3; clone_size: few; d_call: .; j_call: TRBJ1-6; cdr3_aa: CASSLTGFADNSPLHF; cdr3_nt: TGTGCCAGCAGCTTAACGGGTTTTGCGGATAATTCACCCCTCCACTTT
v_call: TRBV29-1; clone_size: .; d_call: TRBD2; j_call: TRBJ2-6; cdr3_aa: CSVGGGTISGSSPGANVLTF; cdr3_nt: TGCAGCGTTGGTGGGGGGACCATCAGCGGGAGTTCTCCTGGGGCCAACGTCCTGACTTTC
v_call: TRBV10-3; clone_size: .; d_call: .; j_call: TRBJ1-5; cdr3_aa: CAIAVAGNQPQHF; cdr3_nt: TGTGCCATCGCTGTCGCTGGCAATCAGCCCCAGCATTTT
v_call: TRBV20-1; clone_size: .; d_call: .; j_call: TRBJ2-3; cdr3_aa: CSYPQADTQYF; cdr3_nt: TGCAGTTATCCCCAGGCGGATACGCAGTATTTT
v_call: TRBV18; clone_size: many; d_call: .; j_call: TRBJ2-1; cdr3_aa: CASSRDRHTSSYNEQFF; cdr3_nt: TGTGCCAGCTCACGGGACCGACACACGAGCTCCTACAATGAGCAGTTCTTC
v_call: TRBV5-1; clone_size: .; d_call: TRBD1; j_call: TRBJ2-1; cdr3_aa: CASSPGQGLSSYNEQFF; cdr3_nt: TGCGCCAGCAGCCCCGGACAGGGGTTGAGCTCCTACAATGAGCAGTTCTTC
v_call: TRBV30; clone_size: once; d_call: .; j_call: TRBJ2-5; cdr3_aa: CAWSVRGLGETQYF; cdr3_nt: TGTGCCTGGAGTGTACGGGGGCTGGGGGAGACCCAGTACTTC
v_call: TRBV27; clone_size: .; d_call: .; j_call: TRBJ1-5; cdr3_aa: CASSLSVRGQPQHF; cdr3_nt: TGTGCCAGCAGTTTATCAGTCCGGGGTCAGCCCCAGCATTTT
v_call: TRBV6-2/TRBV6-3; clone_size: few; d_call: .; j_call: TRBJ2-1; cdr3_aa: CASTPTSRDEQFF; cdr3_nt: TGTGCCAGCACCCCAACCTCGCGGGATGAGCAGTTCTTC
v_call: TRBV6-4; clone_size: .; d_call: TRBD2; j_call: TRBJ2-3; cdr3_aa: CASSVLAGADTQYF; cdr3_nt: TGTGCCAGCAGCGTCTTAGCGGGAGCAGATACGCAGTATTTT
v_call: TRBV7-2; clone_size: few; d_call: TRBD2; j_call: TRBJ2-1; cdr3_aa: CASSLPGLAGGSEQFF; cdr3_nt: TGTGCCAGCAGCTTACCGGGACTAGCGGGAGGAAGTGAGCAGTTCTTC
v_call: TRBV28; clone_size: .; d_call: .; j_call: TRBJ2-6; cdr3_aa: CASSLRMSGANVLTF; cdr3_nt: TGTGCCAGCAGCCTCCGCATGTCTGGGGCCAACGTCCTGACTTTC
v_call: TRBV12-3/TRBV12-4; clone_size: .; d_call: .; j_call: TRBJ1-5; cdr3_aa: CASSFLASQPQPQHF; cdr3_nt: TGTGCCAGCAGTTTTTTGGCCTCACAGCCCCAGCCCCAGCATTTT
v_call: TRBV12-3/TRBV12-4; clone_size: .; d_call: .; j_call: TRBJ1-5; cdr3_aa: CASRFGGNQPQHF; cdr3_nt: TGTGCCAGCAGGTTTGGGGGCAATCAGCCCCAGCATTTT
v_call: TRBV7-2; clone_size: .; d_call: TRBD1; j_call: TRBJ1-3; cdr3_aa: CASSFRTGANSGNTIYF; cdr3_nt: TGTGCCAGCAGCTTCAGGACAGGGGCGAACTCTGGAAACACCATATATTTT
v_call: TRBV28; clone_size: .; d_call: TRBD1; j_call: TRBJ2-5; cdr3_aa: CASSLETGGVETQYF; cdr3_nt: TGTGCCAGCAGTCTCGAGACAGGGGGCGTCGAGACCCAGTACTTC